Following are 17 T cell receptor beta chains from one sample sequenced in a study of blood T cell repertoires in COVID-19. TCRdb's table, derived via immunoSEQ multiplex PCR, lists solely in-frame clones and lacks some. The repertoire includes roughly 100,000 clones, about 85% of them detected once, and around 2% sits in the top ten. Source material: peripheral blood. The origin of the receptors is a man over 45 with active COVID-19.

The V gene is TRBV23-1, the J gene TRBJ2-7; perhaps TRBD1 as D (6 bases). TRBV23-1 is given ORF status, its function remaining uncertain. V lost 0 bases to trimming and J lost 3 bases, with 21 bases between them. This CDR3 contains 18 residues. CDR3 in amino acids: CASSQSTGQATTIYEQYF. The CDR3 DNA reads TGCGCCAGCAGTCAATCTACAGGGCAGGCAACTACCATCTACGAGCAGTACTTC.

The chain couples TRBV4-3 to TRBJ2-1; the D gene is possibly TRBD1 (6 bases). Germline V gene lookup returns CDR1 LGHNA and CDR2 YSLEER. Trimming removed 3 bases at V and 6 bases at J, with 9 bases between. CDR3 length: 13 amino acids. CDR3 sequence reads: CASSHSGANEQFF. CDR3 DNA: TGCGCCAGCAGCCATTCAGGGGCCAATGAGCAGTTCTTC.

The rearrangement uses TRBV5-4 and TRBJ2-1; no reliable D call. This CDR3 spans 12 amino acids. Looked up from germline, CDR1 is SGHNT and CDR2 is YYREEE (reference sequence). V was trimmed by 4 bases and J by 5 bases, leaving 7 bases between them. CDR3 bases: TGTGCCAGCAGCCCCCTCGACAATGAGCAGTTCTTC. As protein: CASSPLDNEQFF.

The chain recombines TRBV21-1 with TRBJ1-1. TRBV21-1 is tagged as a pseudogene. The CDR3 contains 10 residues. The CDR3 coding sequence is TGTGCCACCAGGGAGGGAGAAGCTTTCTTT. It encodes CATREGEAFF.

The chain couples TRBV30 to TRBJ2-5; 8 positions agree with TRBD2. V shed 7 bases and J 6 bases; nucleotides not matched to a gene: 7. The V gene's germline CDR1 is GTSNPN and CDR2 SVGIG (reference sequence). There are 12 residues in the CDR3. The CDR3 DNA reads TGTGCCTATTCGGGGGGGCCGAAGACCCAGTACTTC. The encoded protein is CAYSGGPKTQYF.

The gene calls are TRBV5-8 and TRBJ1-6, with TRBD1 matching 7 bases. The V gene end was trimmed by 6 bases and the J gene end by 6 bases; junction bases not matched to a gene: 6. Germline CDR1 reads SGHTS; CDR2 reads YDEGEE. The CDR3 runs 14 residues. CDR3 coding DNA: TGTGCCAGCAACCTGGGACAGCGTAATTCACCCCTCCACTTT. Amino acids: CASNLGQRNSPLHF.

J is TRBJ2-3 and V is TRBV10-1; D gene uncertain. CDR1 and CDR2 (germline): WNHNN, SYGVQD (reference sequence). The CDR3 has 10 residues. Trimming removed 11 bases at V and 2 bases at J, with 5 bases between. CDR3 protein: CARSTDTQYF. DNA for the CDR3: TGCGCCCGTTCCACAGATACGCAGTATTTT.

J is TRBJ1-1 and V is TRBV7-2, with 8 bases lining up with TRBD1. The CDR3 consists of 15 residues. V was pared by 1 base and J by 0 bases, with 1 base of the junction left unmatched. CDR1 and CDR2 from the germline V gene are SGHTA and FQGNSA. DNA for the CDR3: TGTGCCAGCAGCTTAGGGACAGGGCTGAACACTGAAGCTTTCTTT. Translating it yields CASSLGTGLNTEAFF.

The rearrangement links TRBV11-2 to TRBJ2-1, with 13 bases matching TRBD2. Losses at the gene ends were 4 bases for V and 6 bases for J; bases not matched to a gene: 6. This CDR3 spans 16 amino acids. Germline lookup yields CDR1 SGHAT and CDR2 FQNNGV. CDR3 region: CASSSQRLAGGNEQFF. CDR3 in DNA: TGTGCCAGCAGCTCCCAACGACTAGCGGGGGGCAATGAGCAGTTCTTC.

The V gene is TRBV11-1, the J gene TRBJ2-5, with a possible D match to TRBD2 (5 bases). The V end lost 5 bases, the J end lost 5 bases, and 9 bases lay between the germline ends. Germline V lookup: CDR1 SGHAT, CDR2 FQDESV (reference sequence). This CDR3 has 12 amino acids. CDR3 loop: CASSRGRETQYF. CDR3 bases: TGTGCCAGCAGCCGGGGTAGGGAGACCCAGTACTTC.

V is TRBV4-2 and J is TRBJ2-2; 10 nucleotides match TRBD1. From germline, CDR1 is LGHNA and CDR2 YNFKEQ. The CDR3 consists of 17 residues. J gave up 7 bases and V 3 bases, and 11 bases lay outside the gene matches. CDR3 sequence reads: CASSQTGGGNEFGELFF. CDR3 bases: TGTGCCAGCAGCCAGACAGGGGGCGGAAACGAATTCGGGGAGCTGTTTTTT.

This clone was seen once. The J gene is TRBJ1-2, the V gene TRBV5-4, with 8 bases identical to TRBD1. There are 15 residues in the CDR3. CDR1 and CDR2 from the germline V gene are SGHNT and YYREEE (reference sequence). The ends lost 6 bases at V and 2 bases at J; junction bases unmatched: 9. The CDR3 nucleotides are TGTGCCAGCACCCAATCACAGGGGGGGAACTATGGCTACACCTTC. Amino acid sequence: CASTQSQGGNYGYTF.

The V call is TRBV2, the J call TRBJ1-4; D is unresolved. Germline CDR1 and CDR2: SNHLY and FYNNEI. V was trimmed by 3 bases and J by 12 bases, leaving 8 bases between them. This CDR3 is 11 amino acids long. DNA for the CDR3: TGTGCCAGCAGTGACGGGAGAGAACTGTTTTTT. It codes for CASSDGRELFF. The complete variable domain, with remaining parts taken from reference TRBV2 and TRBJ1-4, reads EPEVTQTPSHQVTQMGQEVILRCVPISNHLYFYWYRQILGQKVEFLVSFYNNEISEKSEIFDDQFSVERPDGSNFTLKIRSTKLEDSAMYFCASSDGRELFFGSGTQLSVL.

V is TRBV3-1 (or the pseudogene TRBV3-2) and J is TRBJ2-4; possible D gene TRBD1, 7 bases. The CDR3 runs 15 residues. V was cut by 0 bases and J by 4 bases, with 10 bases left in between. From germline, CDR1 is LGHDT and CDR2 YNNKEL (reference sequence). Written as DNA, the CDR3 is TGTGCCAGCAGCCAAGAGGGGGGACAGAAAAACATTCAGTACTTC. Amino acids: CASSQEGGQKNIQYF.

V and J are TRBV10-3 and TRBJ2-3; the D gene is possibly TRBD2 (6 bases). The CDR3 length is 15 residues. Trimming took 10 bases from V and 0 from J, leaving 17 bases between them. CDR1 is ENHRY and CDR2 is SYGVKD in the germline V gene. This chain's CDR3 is CATGGTTVSTDTQYF. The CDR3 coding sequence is TGTGCCACCGGAGGGACCACCGTTAGCACAGATACGCAGTATTTT.

The DNA for the CDR3 is TGTGCCAGCAGGGAGATACGGGAGCAGTACTTC. It codes for CASREIREQYF. The chain uses TRBV2 and TRBJ2-7, with D unresolved. This CDR3 has 11 amino acids. Germline V gene data show CDR1 as SNHLY and CDR2 as FYNNEI. The V end lost 6 bases, the J end lost 7 bases, and 10 bases lay between the germline ends.

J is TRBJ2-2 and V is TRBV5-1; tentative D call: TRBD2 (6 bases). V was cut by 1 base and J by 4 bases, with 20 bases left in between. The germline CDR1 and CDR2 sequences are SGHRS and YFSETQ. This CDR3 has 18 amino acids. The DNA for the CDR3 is TGCGCCAGCAGCTTGCTACCTTCAACCCCGGGACTCACCGGGGAGCTGTTTTTT. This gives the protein CASSLLPSTPGLTGELFF.